This is a list of T cell receptor beta chains from one sample in a study of T cell clones after liver transplantation. Here immunoSEQ multiplex PCR was the method, and the copy in TCRdb shows in-frame clones only, minus some. This table holds 65,000 to 90,000 clones, roughly 90% found once. This specimen was CD4+ T cells from blood, taken before liver transplant. These receptors were taken from a human donor who received a liver transplant. CDR3s include the opening cysteine and the closing phenylalanine or tryptophan. A D gene is named only where the DNA matches it firmly. For some rows the clone size is stated as once, few or many, or as a class when expanded; others skip it.

clone_size | d_call | j_call | v_call | cdr3_nt | cdr3_aa
- | - | TRBJ2-7 | TRBV19 | TGTGCCAGTTCGGGACTCTCCTACGAGCAGTACTTC | CASSGLSYEQYF
once | - | TRBJ2-7 | TRBV6-1 | TGTGCCAGCACTTTGACCCTCTACGAGCAGTACTTC | CASTLTLYEQYF
once | TRBD2 | TRBJ2-7 | TRBV5-1 | TGCGCCAGCAGCTTGCGGGAGGGCCCATACGAGCAGTACTTC | CASSLREGPYEQYF
- | TRBD1 | TRBJ1-2 | TRBV18 | TGTGCCAGCTCACCAGTCCGACAGGGCCCCTCTGTCCATGGCTACACCTTC | CASSPVRQGPSVHGYTF
- | TRBD2 | TRBJ2-7 | TRBV5-6 | TGTGCCAGCTTCCTAGCGGGAATCTCCTACGAGCAGTACTTC | CASFLAGISYEQYF
- | TRBD1 | TRBJ1-2 | TRBV6-5 | TGTGCCAGCAGTTTACAGGGGAATGGCTACACCTTC | CASSLQGNGYTF
- | - | TRBJ1-1 | TRBV2 | TGTGCCAGCAGAGTCTTCACTGAAGCTTTCTTT | CASRVFTEAFF
once | TRBD1 | TRBJ1-3 | TRBV28 | TGTGCCAGCAGCCTGACAGGGGCGAGAGGAAACACCATATATTTT | CASSLTGARGNTIYF
- | - | TRBJ1-1 | TRBV29-1 | TGCAGCGTTGAGCGGGGAAGTGGCACTGAAGCTTTCTTT | CSVERGSGTEAFF
- | TRBD2 | TRBJ2-1 | TRBV18 | TGTGCCAGTTCCCTAGCGGGGGACAATGAGCAGTTCTTC | CASSLAGDNEQFF
- | - | TRBJ1-1 | TRBV2 | TGTGCCAGCAGGGGAGAGGGAAGGGGCACTGAAGCTTTCTTT | CASRGEGRGTEAFF
- | - | TRBJ1-4 | TRBV6-1 | TGTGCCAGCAGTGGTCGGGCGGTTGAAAAACTGTTTTTT | CASSGRAVEKLFF
- | TRBD2 | TRBJ2-5 | TRBV7-3 | TGTGCCAGCAGCTTAGATGGCGGGAGGGTAGGAGAGACCCAGTACTTC | CASSLDGGRVGETQYF
- | - | TRBJ2-2 | TRBV15 | TGTGCCACCAGCAGAGATTTTAGGTCCGGGGAGCTGTTTTTT | CATSRDFRSGELFF
once | TRBD1 | TRBJ2-3 | TRBV7-2 | TGTGCCAGCAGCACCAGCCCGGGACAGGGGGTTTCCGCAGATACGCAGTATTTT | CASSTSPGQGVSADTQYF
- | - | TRBJ1-1 | TRBV5-1 | TGCGCCAGCAGGGTCCCTGTAGATGGAGCTTTCTTT | CASRVPVDGAFF
- | - | TRBJ2-7 | TRBV5-1 | TGCGCCAGCAGCTTAGTCGCGACACCGCAGTACTTC | CASSLVATPQYF
- | TRBD1 | TRBJ2-7 | TRBV5-1 | TGCGCCAGCAGCTTGGAGGGACAGGCATACGAGCAGTACTTC | CASSLEGQAYEQYF
- | - | TRBJ2-5 | TRBV6-6 | TGTGCCAGCAGTCCGGGACACGGGACCCAGTACTTC | CASSPGHGTQYF
- | - | TRBJ2-1 | TRBV11-2 | TGTGCCAGCAGCTTAGTATCGGCTCGGCGGGGTGAGCAGTTCTTC | CASSLVSARRGEQFF
- | TRBD2 | TRBJ2-7 | TRBV7-8 | TGTGCCAGCAGCTCGCTCGCGACTAGCGGGAGTGAGCAGTACTTC | CASSSLATSGSEQYF
once | - | TRBJ2-3 | TRBV27 | TGTGCCAGCAGTTCCACAGATACGCAGTATTTT | CASSSTDTQYF
- | TRBD1 | TRBJ1-4 | TRBV5-4 | TGTGCCAGCAGCCCCGGGACAGCAACTAATGAAAAACTGTTTTTT | CASSPGTATNEKLFF
- | - | TRBJ2-1 | TRBV7-3 | TGTGCCAGCAGCCTAGCTCCCTACAATGAGCAGTTCTTC | CASSLAPYNEQFF
- | TRBD2 | TRBJ2-7 | TRBV2 | TGTGCCAGCCAGATAGCGGGTTCGGGCGAGCAGTACTTC | CASQIAGSGEQYF
- | - | TRBJ2-7 | TRBV7-9 | TGTGCCAGCAGCTATCCCAAGACCCCGGGGAACGAGCAGTACTTC | CASSYPKTPGNEQYF
- | TRBD1 | TRBJ1-2 | TRBV18 | TGTGCCAGCTCACCCCAGGGACAGGGGGCGCATGTCAACAGCTACACCTTC | CASSPQGQGAHVNSYTF
- | TRBD1 | TRBJ1-5 | TRBV28 | TGTGCCAGCAGTTTTGTGTGGACAGGGGACAGTCAGCCCCAGCATTTT | CASSFVWTGDSQPQHF
- | - | TRBJ2-7 | TRBV27 | TGTGCCAGCAGTGTCCGGGTCCCCGGCGAGCAGTACTTC | CASSVRVPGEQYF
- | - | TRBJ2-7 | TRBV19 | TGTGCCAGTAGTATATCTTACCAGGGTAACTACGAGCAGTACTTC | CASSISYQGNYEQYF
- | TRBD1 | TRBJ1-1 | TRBV5-1 | TGCGCCAGCAGCCACACAGGGGCGAACACTGAAGCTTTCTTT | CASSHTGANTEAFF
- | - | TRBJ1-1 | TRBV11-1 | TGTGCCAGCAGCTTCGGGACTCCGGGAACCACTGAAGCTTTCTTT | CASSFGTPGTTEAFF
- | - | TRBJ2-5 | TRBV11-2 | TGTGCCAGCAGCTTACAGAGTAACCAAGAGACCCAGTACTTC | CASSLQSNQETQYF
- | - | TRBJ2-7 | TRBV7-8 | TGTGCCAGCAGCCTCGCGGGCGAATACGAGCAGTACTTC | CASSLAGEYEQYF
- | - | TRBJ2-5 | TRBV18 | TGTGCCAGCTCACCGGGGCAGAAAGAGACCCAGTACTTC | CASSPGQKETQYF
- | TRBD2 | TRBJ2-1 | TRBV28 | TGTGCCAGCAGGCTACCTAGCGGGGCTTACAATGAGCAGTTCTTC | CASRLPSGAYNEQFF
- | - | TRBJ2-1 | TRBV29-1 | TGCAGCGCTAGTGGCCTAGCTTATGAGCAGTTCTTC | CSASGLAYEQFF
- | - | TRBJ2-3 | TRBV12-5 | TGTGCTAGTGGTTTGGTACTGTCGGCACTACCTATCACAGATACGCAGTATTTT | CASGLVLSALPITDTQYF
- | - | TRBJ1-4 | TRBV29-1 | TGCAGCGTCCTGAGGGCATATAATGAAAAACTGTTTTTT | CSVLRAYNEKLFF
- | - | TRBJ1-2 | TRBV5-1 | TGCGCCAGCACCGTAGACAGAGAATATGGCTACACCTTC | CASTVDREYGYTF
- | TRBD2 | TRBJ2-1 | TRBV30 | TGTGCCTGGACCCCTGGACTAGCGGGAGGGGGGGGTGAGCAGTTCTTC | CAWTPGLAGGGGEQFF
- | - | TRBJ2-5 | TRBV7-2 | TGTGCCAGCGCCGTCGCGGGGAGCCAAGAGACCCAGTACTTC | CASAVAGSQETQYF
- | TRBD1 | TRBJ2-7 | TRBV19 | TGTGCCAGTAGCGCAATGGGACAGGGAGCTGAGCAGTACTTC | CASSAMGQGAEQYF
- | - | TRBJ1-4 | TRBV2 | TGTGCCAGCAGTGAAGGGGGTCACGGCCTAACTAATGAAAAACTGTTTTTT | CASSEGGHGLTNEKLFF
once | TRBD1 | TRBJ2-2 | TRBV7-6 | TGTGCCAGCAGCCCAGCCAACAGGGGCACCGGGGAGCTGTTTTTT | CASSPANRGTGELFF
- | - | TRBJ2-2 | TRBV5-5 | TGTGCCAGCAGCTTGGCAGGGGAGGACACCGGGGAGCTGTTTTTT | CASSLAGEDTGELFF
- | TRBD2 | TRBJ2-7 | TRBV7-6 | TGTGCCAGCAGCTCAACTAGCGGGAGGATTCCCTACGAGCAGTACTTC | CASSSTSGRIPYEQYF
- | - | TRBJ1-5 | TRBV7-2 | TGTGCCAGCAGCTTAACAGGAGGGCAGCCCCAGCATTTT | CASSLTGGQPQHF
few | - | TRBJ2-5 | TRBV5-4 | TGTGCCAGCAGCCTGGGGGGCCAAGCCGGGGAGACCCAGTACTTC | CASSLGGQAGETQYF